This passage covers 17 T cell receptor beta chains from one sample sequenced in a study of radiation and T cells in renal cell carcinoma. Profiled with immunoSEQ multiplex PCR; TCRdb holds only in-frame clones, not every one. The profile shows 100,000 to 150,000 clones, 81% of them singletons. Time point of the sample: blood 2 weeks post-SBRT. Indicated treatment: 15 Gy SBRT to primary tumor, nephrectomy 4 weeks later. The specimen was blood, collected from a patient whose treatment included radiotherapy and nephrectomy. These receptors all stem from a man aged 50 to 59 with renal cell carcinoma.

In this sample, this clone turned up a few times. The chain has TRBV4-3 and TRBJ2-3, with 7 bases aligning to TRBD2. Trimming took 0 bases from V and 4 from J; bases not matched to a gene: 10. The length of the CDR3 is 17 residues. From germline, CDR1 is LGHNA and CDR2 YSLEER. The CDR3 sequence is CASSQDGGAGVADTQYF. In DNA form, the CDR3 reads TGCGCCAGCAGCCAAGACGGTGGCGCGGGGGTGGCAGATACGCAGTATTTT.

CDR3 loop: CASSSGLGETQYF. The CDR3 DNA reads as TGCGCCAGCAGCTCCGGACTAGGAGAGACCCAGTACTTC. The chain has TRBV5-1 and TRBJ2-5, with TRBD2 matching 7 bases. CDR3 length: 13 amino acids. From germline, CDR1 is SGHRS and CDR2 YFSETQ. Trimming at V came to 3 bases and at J to 4 bases, leaving 3 bases not matched to a gene.

This chain connects TRBV7-2 to TRBJ1-2, with D hard to call. CDR1 and CDR2 (germline): SGHTA, FQGNSA. The V and J ends lost 3 bases and 8 bases respectively, with 13 bases between them. The CDR3 runs 13 residues. For the CDR3, the DNA is TGTGCCAGCAGCTTGAGTACGCAGACGGGCTACACCTTC. Protein product: CASSLSTQTGYTF.

This clone was counted a few times. The chain links TRBV19 to TRBJ1-2; maybe TRBD1 (6 bases). Trimming removed 4 bases from V and 2 bases from J, with 20 bases in between. Germline V gives CDR1 LNHDA, CDR2 SQIVND (reference sequence). CDR3 length: 17 amino acids. CDR3 region: CASSTGRGTLWNYGYTF. CDR3 coding DNA: TGTGCCAGTAGTACCGGCCGGGGGACACTGTGGAACTATGGCTACACCTTC.

V is TRBV6-5 and J is TRBJ2-7; 8 positions match TRBD1. After removal of 0 bases from V and 2 bases from J, the junction contained 6 bases not matched to a gene. Germline assignment: CDR1 MNHEY and CDR2 SVGAGI. The CDR3 runs to 16 residues. CDR3 protein: CASSYSLRQGTYEQYF. The CDR3 DNA is TGTGCCAGCAGTTACTCGCTCCGACAGGGGACCTACGAGCAGTACTTC.

The chain uses TRBV5-6 and TRBJ2-2; weak D call: TRBD2 (6 bases). The germline CDR1 and CDR2 sequences are SGHDT and YYEEEE. The CDR3 totals 16 residues. The germline V and J ends were trimmed by 4 bases and 4 bases, with 17 bases remaining between them. CDR3 residues: CASSTNRDGGTGELFF. The CDR3, as DNA: TGTGCCAGCAGCACAAACCGGGACGGGGGCACCGGGGAGCTGTTTTTT.

This clone was picked up one time. The chain combines TRBV5-5 with TRBJ2-5; D is unclear. The V and J ends lost 0 bases and 3 bases respectively, with 12 bases between them. The germline V gene has CDR1 SGHKS and CDR2 YYEKEE (reference sequence). The CDR3 consists of 15 residues. CDR3: CASSLGAGRKETQYF. The CDR3 DNA reads TGTGCCAGCAGCTTGGGGGCAGGACGAAAAGAGACCCAGTACTTC.

To note about this clone: The junction differs from germline at one of its ends, possibly a read error. V and J are TRBV5-4 and TRBJ2-2; the D gene is possibly TRBD2 (6 bases). Germline V CDR1 and CDR2: SGHNT, YYREEE (reference sequence). The CDR3 has 14 residues. The CDR3 nucleotides read TGTGCCTTTTTGGCGCAGGTTGACACCGGGGGGCTGTTTTTT. Translating gives CAFLAQVDTGGLFF.

The V call is TRBV2, the J call TRBJ2-7; the D gene could be TRBD1 or TRBD2 (5 bases each). CDR1 is SNHLY, CDR2 FYNNEI, per germline. This CDR3 has 15 residues. Trimming cost V 6 bases and J 0 bases, with 15 bases left between them. CDR3: CASRLGTTSSYEQYF. For the CDR3, the DNA is TGTGCCAGCAGACTCGGGACCACCAGCTCCTACGAGCAGTACTTC.

This clone occurred a few times. The V and J genes are TRBV2 and TRBJ1-5, with a weak D call TRBD1 (5 bases). The CDR3 has 15 amino acids. The V gene's germline CDR1 is SNHLY and CDR2 FYNNEI. The ends were cut back, 6 bases at V and 0 bases at J, with 12 bases in the middle. The CDR3 is CASRVRDYSNQPQHF. The CDR3 bases are TGTGCCAGCAGAGTCCGGGACTATAGCAATCAGCCCCAGCATTTT.

The chain employs TRBV5-1 and TRBJ2-2, with a tentative D call TRBD2 (5 bases). There are 14 residues in the CDR3. The germline V and J ends were trimmed by 0 bases and 5 bases, with 8 bases remaining between them. Germline V lookup: CDR1 SGHRS, CDR2 YFSETQ. In DNA form, the CDR3 reads TGCGCCAGCAGCTTGGAGACGGGAACCGGGGAGCTGTTTTTT. Protein product: CASSLETGTGELFF.

The V gene is TRBV4-2, the J gene TRBJ1-1, with a tentative D call TRBD1 (5 bases). Looked up from germline, CDR1 is LGHNA and CDR2 is YNFKEQ. There are 15 residues in the CDR3. Trimming stripped 4 bases from V and 3 bases from J, with 15 bases between. CDR3 coding DNA: TGTGCCAGCAGCCGCAGCCAAGGGGAGTACACTGAAGCTTTCTTT. Translating gives CASSRSQGEYTEAFF.

V gene TRBV27 combines with J gene TRBJ2-1; 8 bases align to TRBD1. CDR1 and CDR2 from the germline V gene are MNHEY and SMNVEV (reference sequence). V trimming: 9 bases; J trimming: 1 base; junction bases outside the gene matches: 2. The CDR3 consists of 13 residues. The CDR3, as DNA: TGTGCCAGTCGGACAGGGTCCTACAATGAGCAGTTCTTC. As protein: CASRTGSYNEQFF.

This clone has just one count. The chain joins TRBV30 to TRBJ1-4, with D unresolved. The CDR3 length is 12 residues. Germline assignment: CDR1 GTSNPN and CDR2 SVGIG (reference sequence). The ends were cut back, 0 bases at V and 8 bases at J, with 7 bases in the middle. For the CDR3, the DNA is TGTGCCTGGAGTGTACTGGGGGAAAAACTGTTTTTT. Translated, it gives CAWSVLGEKLFF.

The V gene is TRBV14, the J gene TRBJ2-7, with D perhaps TRBD1 (6 bases). V gave up 3 bases and J gave up 6 bases, with 9 bases separating them. CDR1 is SGHDN, CDR2 FVKESK, per germline. There are 12 residues in the CDR3. In DNA form, the CDR3 reads TGTGCCAGCAGCCATCGACAGGCCGAGCAGTACTTC. It encodes CASSHRQAEQYF.

The sample holds one count of this clone. This rearrangement joins TRBV6-5 to TRBJ2-1; 8 bases agree with TRBD2. The CDR3 spans 16 residues. The germline CDR1 and CDR2 sequences are MNHEY and SVGAGI. J lost 2 bases, V lost 6 bases, and 9 bases had no gene match. The CDR3 protein is CASSYTSGGAYNEQFF. In nucleotides, the CDR3 is TGTGCCAGCAGCTACACCAGCGGGGGCGCCTACAATGAGCAGTTCTTC.

The chain uses TRBV6-5 and TRBJ1-2; D remains unclear. The CDR3 is made up of 15 amino acids. V was shortened by 0 bases and J by 4 bases, with 12 bases between the two germline ends. Germline CDR1 and CDR2: MNHEY and SVGAGI. Here the CDR3 DNA reads TGTGCCAGCAGTTACTCGGAGGAGTTTGGCTATGGCTACACCTTC. Its protein is CASSYSEEFGYGYTF.